This T cell receptor (beta chain) was observed in a study of post-analysis software for immune sequencing data. General study points: The normalized Chao1 diversity of multiple sclerosis patients was significantly lower than that of controls. F-measure co-clustering was strong for batch-matched samples. TRBV segments more frequent in patients than in controls numbered several and included TRBV5-6, TRBV5-1 and TRBV20-1.

Built from TCR beta cDNA, the libraries had unique molecular identifiers in them. TCRdb reprocessed the PCR reads with MiXCR, giving one entry per CDR3 protein. The sample gives more than 500,000 distinct CDR3 sequences, around a third of which show up once; approximately 5.4% is in the top ten. The CDR3 covers 14 residues. Germline V CDR1 and CDR2: MGHRA, YSYEKL. Between the trimmed V and J ends, which lost 3 bases and 0 bases, there was a span of 8 bases. Comments on this clonotype: Antigen specificity is unknown.

The chain is built from TRBV4-1 and TRBJ1-1; D gene unclear. This TCR came from a girl younger than 18 with multiple sclerosis. The material sequenced was blood. The CDR3 DNA sequence: TGCGCCAGCAGCCACTTGGACCTGAACACTGAAGCTTTCTTT. Translated: CASSHLDLNTEAFF.